Below, one TCR beta chain is given with its context. Its antigen is unidentified. The protocol was immunoSEQ multiplex PCR, while the TCRdb copy is restricted to in-frame clones and leaves out a portion. Counted here are about 180,000 clones, around 85% occurring once; the ten biggest clones make up about 15%. These data come from a study of cytomegalovirus exposure and HLA in healthy donors. V was clipped by 4 bases and J by 2 bases, with 14 bases between them. The CDR3 totals 15 residues. The germline V gene has CDR1 PRHDT and CDR2 FYEKMQ (reference sequence). Overall study findings and caveats: A later analysis found first-cohort TCR clusters tended to co-occur in the roughly 120 validation repertoires. It was reportedly the case that the classifier diagnosed cytomegalovirus status with high specificity and sensitivity. Overall, roughly 150 TCR beta chains were annotated as cytomegalovirus-associated.

The J gene is TRBJ1-2, the V gene TRBV13; the D gene is possibly TRBD1 (5 bases). Sequencing was performed on PBMCs. The receptor's source is a man between 18 and 35 years old in good health and CMV-seropositive. The chain's CDR3 is CASSSRQRTNYGYTF. In DNA form, the CDR3 reads TGTGCCAGCAGCTCCCGACAGCGAACGAACTATGGCTACACCTTC.